The 13 T cell receptor beta chains below were found in one sample sequenced in a study of human T cells and chemical hapten exposure. TCRdb independently ran MiXCR on the RACE reads; one entry per CDR3 protein. The sample consists of approximately 75,000 distinct CDR3 sequences, about 8% of them appearing once. Noted time point: patch test 2, 6 weeks after DPC sensitization. The treatment is: therapeutic diphenylcyclopropenone sensitization with weekly scalp DPC. Specimen: whole blood, collected in connection with sensitization to the hapten diphenylcyclopropenone (DPC). These TCRs come from a woman between 45 and 60 years old with alopecia areata. Some clones in this sample may be carry-over from other donors' samples.

This clonotype was seen only a few times. The chain joins TRBV21-1 to TRBJ2-7; the DNA was not used to check the table's D call, TRBD1. TRBV21-1 is a pseudogene segment. The CDR3 runs 13 residues. The CDR3 region has the DNA TGTGCCAGCTCCGGCCAGGGACGGTACGAGCAGTACTTC. Amino acid sequence: CASSGQGRYEQYF.

This clonotype has just a few counts. The chain couples TRBV7-6 to TRBJ2-1, with D maybe TRBD2 (7 bases). The germline V gene has CDR1 SGHVS and CDR2 FNYEAQ. V was clipped by 5 bases and J by 4 bases, with 21 bases between them. This CDR3 comprises 17 residues. The CDR3 spells CASSPTIAGQGYNEQFF. CDR3 sequence (DNA): TGTGCCAGCAGCCCCACCATAGCGGGTCAGGGGTACAATGAGCAGTTCTTC.

The V and J genes are TRBV2 and TRBJ1-5, with unresolved D. CDR3 length equals 14 residues. Germline lookup yields CDR1 SNHLY and CDR2 FYNNEI. V lost 5 bases and J 3 bases, leaving 11 bases between the germline ends. CDR3 DNA: TGTGCCAGCAGTCCCGGACGTTCCAATCAGCCCCAGCATTTT. Amino acids: CASSPGRSNQPQHF. Supplemented by reference TRBV2 and TRBJ1-5, the full variable domain reads EPEVTQTPSHQVTQMGQEVILRCVPISNHLYFYWYRQILGQKVEFLVSFYNNEISEKSEIFDDQFSVERPDGSNFTLKIRSTKLEDSAMYFCASSPGRSNQPQHFGDGTRLSIL.

This clonotype was seen a few times. The V call is TRBV28, the J call TRBJ2-7; D not certain. In germline, CDR1 is MDHEN, CDR2 SYDVKM. The CDR3 consists of 12 residues. Trimming cost V 8 bases and J 7 bases, with 15 bases left between them. The CDR3 protein is CASENPGLEQYF. The CDR3 nucleotides read TGTGCCAGCGAGAATCCCGGCCTAGAGCAGTACTTC.

This chain joins TRBV6-1 and TRBJ2-3; D not resolved. From germline, CDR1 is MNHNS and CDR2 SASEGT. This CDR3 has 17 amino acids. The V gene lost 0 bases and the J gene lost 6 bases, with 19 bases spanning the gap. CDR3 bases: TGTGCCAGCAGTGAAGCTGCAGTCTTTTCCCGGACGGATACGCAGTATTTT. Its translation is CASSEAAVFSRTDTQYF.

This clonotype has ten or more counts. The V call is TRBV29-1, the J call TRBJ1-2; possibly TRBD1 for D (5 bases). The ends were cut back, 6 bases at V and 12 bases at J, with 29 bases in the middle. This CDR3 has 15 residues. The germline V gene encodes CDR1 SQVTM and CDR2 ANQGSEA. The CDR3 spells CSVVKGRNDSGNHTF. CDR3 sequence (DNA): TGCAGCGTCGTTAAGGGGAGGAATGATTCGGGGAACCACACCTTC.

The CDR3 here is CSGGDRGYEQYF. The CDR3 DNA is TGCAGCGGGGGGGACAGAGGCTACGAGCAGTACTTC. This chain joins TRBV29-1 and TRBJ2-7, with D tentatively TRBD1 (7 bases). The germline V gene encodes CDR1 SQVTM and CDR2 ANQGSEA. The V gene lost 7 bases and the J gene lost 3 bases, with 13 bases spanning the gap. The CDR3 spans 12 residues.

This clonotype appeared a single time. This chain uses TRBV28 with TRBJ2-4; possible D gene TRBD1, 6 bases. The CDR3 extends over 13 amino acids. Trimming stripped 3 bases from V and 6 bases from J, with 9 bases between. Germline CDR1 and CDR2: MDHEN and SYDVKM. This CDR3 reads CASSFPGVNIQYF. As DNA, the CDR3 is TGTGCCAGCAGTTTCCCAGGGGTAAACATTCAGTACTTC.

The CDR3: CASTSGTGGAGANVLTF. The CDR3 coding sequence is TGTGCCAGCACATCCGGGACAGGGGGCGCTGGGGCCAACGTCCTGACTTTC. The chain carries TRBV6-1 and TRBJ2-6, with 12 nucleotides matching TRBD1. CDR3 length equals 17 residues. With V trimmed by 7 bases and J by 2 bases, 6 bases remained unmatched. CDR1 and CDR2 (germline): MNHNS, SASEGT.

This clonotype was seen repeatedly, ten times or more. V and J are TRBV5-5 and TRBJ1-5; D may be TRBD1 (6 bases). The V and J ends lost 2 bases and 1 base respectively, with 13 bases between them. The germline gives CDR1 SGHKS, CDR2 YYEKEE (reference sequence). There are 16 residues in the CDR3. The CDR3 coding sequence is TGTGCCAGCAGCTTTGGTTCAGGGGCGAGCAATCAGCCCCAGCATTTT. This encodes CASSFGSGASNQPQHF.

Ten or more counts support this clonotype. The chain is built from TRBV11-2 and TRBJ2-3; D is perhaps TRBD2 (5 bases). Per the germline V gene, CDR1 is SGHAT and CDR2 is FQNNGV. The CDR3 is 15 residues long. Trimming shortened V by 8 bases and J by 8 bases, and 23 bases separated the two germline ends. CDR3 sequence (DNA): TGTGCCAGCCGGTCAGGACTTTCCGCACGGGGTACGCAGTATTTT. It is translated as CASRSGLSARGTQYF. The full variable domain, its missing parts supplied by reference TRBV11-2 and TRBJ2-3, is EAGVAQSPRYKIIEKRQSVAFWCNPISGHATLYWYQQILGQGPKLLIQFQNNGVVDDSQLPKDRFSAERLKGVDSTLKIQPAKLEDSAVYLCASRSGLSARGTQYFGPGTRLTVL.

The V and J genes are TRBV7-9 and TRBJ2-2; maybe TRBD2 (5 bases). CDR1 and CDR2 (germline): SEHNR, FQNEAQ (reference sequence). The V and J ends lost 5 bases and 6 bases respectively, with 16 bases between them. The CDR3 consists of 15 residues. The CDR3 loop is CASSPVLGAAGELFF. CDR3 nucleotides: TGTGCCAGCAGCCCCGTGTTGGGAGCCGCCGGGGAGCTGTTTTTT. The full variable domain, in which reference TRBV7-9 and TRBJ2-2 provide the parts outside the CDR3, is DTGVSQNPRHKITKRGQNVTFRCDPISEHNRLYWYRQTLGQGPEFLTYFQNEAQLEKSRLLSDRFSAERPKGSFSTLEIQRTEQGDSAMYLCASSPVLGAAGELFFGEGSRLTVL.

This clonotype has at least ten counts. The chain carries TRBV6-1 and TRBJ1-1; tentatively, D is TRBD1 (5 bases). Trimming shortened V by 4 bases and J by 3 bases, and 18 bases separated the two germline ends. There are 16 residues in the CDR3. Per germline, CDR1 MNHNS and CDR2 SASEGT. The CDR3 spells CASSGGDHLMDTEAFF. CDR3 DNA sequence: TGTGCCAGCAGTGGAGGGGACCATCTTATGGACACTGAAGCTTTCTTT.